This section outlines one T cell receptor (beta chain) sequence together with its context. The table came from immunoSEQ multiplex PCR; TCRdb's copy has only in-frame clones and leaves some out. The sample includes about 180,000 clones, 80% to 90% seen only once; the top ten take about 9.4%. This sample was taken from a study of blood T cell repertoires in COVID-19. Study-wide background: From the United States, Italy and Spain came samples of acute and convalescent COVID-19.

V trimming: 10 bases; J trimming: 5 bases; junction bases outside the gene matches: 8. The CDR3 is 13 residues long. The germline V gene has CDR1 ENHRY and CDR2 SYGVKD. The origin of this receptor is a woman under 30 who had recovered from COVID-19. Sequences were obtained from PBMCs or T cells enriched from blood (not recorded which). This chain connects TRBV10-3 to TRBJ2-3, with 8 bases lining up with TRBD1. The CDR3 spells CATLTGAEDTQYF. The CDR3 bases are TGTGCCACCCTGACAGGGGCGGAAGATACGCAGTATTTT.